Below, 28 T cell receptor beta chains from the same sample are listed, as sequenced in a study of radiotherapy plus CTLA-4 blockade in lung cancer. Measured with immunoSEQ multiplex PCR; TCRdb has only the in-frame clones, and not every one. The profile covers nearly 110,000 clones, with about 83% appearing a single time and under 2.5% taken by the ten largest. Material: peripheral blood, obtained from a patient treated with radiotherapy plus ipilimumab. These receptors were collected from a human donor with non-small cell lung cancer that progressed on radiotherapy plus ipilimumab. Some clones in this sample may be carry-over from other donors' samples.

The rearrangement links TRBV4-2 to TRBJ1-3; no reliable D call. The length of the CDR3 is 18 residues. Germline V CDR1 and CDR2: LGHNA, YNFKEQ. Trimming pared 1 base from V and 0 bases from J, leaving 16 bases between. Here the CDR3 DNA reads TGTGCCAGCAGCCAAGTCGGGTTTGCCTCACACTCTGGAAACACCATATATTTT. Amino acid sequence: CASSQVGFASHSGNTIYF.

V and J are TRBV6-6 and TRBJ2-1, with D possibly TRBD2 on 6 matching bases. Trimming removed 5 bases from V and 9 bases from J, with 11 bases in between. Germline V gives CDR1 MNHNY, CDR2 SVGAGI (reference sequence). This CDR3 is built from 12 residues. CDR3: CASSNGRGEQFF. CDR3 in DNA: TGTGCCAGCAGTAATGGGCGGGGTGAGCAGTTCTTC.

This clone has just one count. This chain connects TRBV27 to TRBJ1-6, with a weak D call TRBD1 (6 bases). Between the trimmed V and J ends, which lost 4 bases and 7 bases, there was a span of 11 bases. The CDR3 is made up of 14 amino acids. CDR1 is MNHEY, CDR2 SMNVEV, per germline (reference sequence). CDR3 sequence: CASSSQGTNSPLHF. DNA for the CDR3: TGTGCCAGCAGTTCCCAGGGGACCAATTCACCCCTCCACTTT.

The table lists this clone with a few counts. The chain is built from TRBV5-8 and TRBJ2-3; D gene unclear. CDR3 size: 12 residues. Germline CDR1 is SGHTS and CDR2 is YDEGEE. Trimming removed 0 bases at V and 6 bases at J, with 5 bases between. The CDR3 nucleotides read TGTGCCAGCAGCTTGGCCCGGGATACGCAGTATTTT. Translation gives CASSLARDTQYF.

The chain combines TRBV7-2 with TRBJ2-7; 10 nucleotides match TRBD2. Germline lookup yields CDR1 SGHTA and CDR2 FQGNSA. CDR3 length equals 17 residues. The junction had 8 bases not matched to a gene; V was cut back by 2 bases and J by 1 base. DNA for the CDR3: TGTGCCAGCAGCTTAAGGGCTAGCGGGGGCCTTTCCTACGAGCAGTACTTC. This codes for CASSLRASGGLSYEQYF.

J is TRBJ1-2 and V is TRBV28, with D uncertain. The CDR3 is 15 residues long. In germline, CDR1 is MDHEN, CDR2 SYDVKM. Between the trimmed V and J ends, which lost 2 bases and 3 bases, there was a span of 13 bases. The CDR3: CASSLGASGDYGYTF. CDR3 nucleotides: TGTGCCAGCAGTTTAGGAGCTTCTGGAGACTATGGCTACACCTTC.

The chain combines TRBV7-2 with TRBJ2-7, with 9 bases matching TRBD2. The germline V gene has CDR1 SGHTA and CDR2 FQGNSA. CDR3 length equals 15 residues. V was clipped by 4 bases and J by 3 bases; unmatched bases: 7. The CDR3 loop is CASSSTRGGFYEQYF. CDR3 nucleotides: TGTGCCAGCAGCTCCACGCGGGGGGGATTCTACGAGCAGTACTTC.

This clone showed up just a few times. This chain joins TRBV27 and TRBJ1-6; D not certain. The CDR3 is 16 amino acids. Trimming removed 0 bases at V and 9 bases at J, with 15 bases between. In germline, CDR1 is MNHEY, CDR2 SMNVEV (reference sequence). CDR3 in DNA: TGTGCCAGCAGTTTATCAGGGCCTCCCTTTGCTTCACCCCTCCACTTT. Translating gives CASSLSGPPFASPLHF.

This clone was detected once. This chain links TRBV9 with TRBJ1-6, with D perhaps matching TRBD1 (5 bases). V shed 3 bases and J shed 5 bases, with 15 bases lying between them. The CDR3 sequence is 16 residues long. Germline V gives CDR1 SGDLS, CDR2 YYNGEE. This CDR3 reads CASSAPGTDHNSPLHF. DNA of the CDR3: TGTGCCAGCAGCGCCCCCGGGACGGACCATAATTCACCCCTCCACTTT.

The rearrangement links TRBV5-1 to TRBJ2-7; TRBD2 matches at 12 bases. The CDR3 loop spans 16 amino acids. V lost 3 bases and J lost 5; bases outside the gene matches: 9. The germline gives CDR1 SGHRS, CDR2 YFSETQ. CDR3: CASSSLLAGGTNEQYF. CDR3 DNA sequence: TGCGCCAGCAGCTCGCTACTAGCGGGGGGAACGAACGAGCAGTACTTC.

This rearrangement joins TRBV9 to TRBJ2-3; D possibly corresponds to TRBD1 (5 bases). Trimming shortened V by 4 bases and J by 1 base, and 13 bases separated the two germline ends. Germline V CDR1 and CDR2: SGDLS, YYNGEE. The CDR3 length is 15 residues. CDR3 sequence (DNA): TGTGCCAGCAGCACCCGGCAGGGCGGCACAGATACGCAGTATTTT. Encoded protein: CASSTRQGGTDTQYF.

DNA for the CDR3: TGTGCCAGCAGGCCAAACCCCGGGGGGGCGTCCTCCGGGGAGCTGTTTTTT. Its translation is CASRPNPGGASSGELFF. The chain uses TRBV7-2 and TRBJ2-2; TRBD2 agrees at 8 bases. The CDR3 sequence is 17 residues long. CDR1 is SGHTA, CDR2 FQGNSA, per germline. The trim removed 6 bases at V and 6 bases at J, leaving 15 bases unmatched.

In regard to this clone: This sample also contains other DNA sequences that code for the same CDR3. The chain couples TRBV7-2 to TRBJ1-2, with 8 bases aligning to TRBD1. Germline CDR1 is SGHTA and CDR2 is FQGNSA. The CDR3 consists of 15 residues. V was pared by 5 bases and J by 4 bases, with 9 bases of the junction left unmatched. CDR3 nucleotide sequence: TGTGCCAGCAGCCGAGGAGGGACAGGTTTCTATGGCTACACCTTC. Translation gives CASSRGGTGFYGYTF. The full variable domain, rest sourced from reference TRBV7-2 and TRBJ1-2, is GAGVSQSPSNKVTEKGKDVELRCDPISGHTALYWYRQSLGQGLEFLIYFQGNSAPDKSGLPSDRFSAERTGGSVSTLTIQRTQQEDSAVYLCASSRGGTGFYGYTFGSGTRLTVV.

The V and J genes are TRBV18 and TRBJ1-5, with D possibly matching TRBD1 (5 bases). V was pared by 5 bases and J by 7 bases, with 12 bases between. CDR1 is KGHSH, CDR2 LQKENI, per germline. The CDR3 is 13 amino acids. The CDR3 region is CASSDKRGQPQHF. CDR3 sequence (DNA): TGTGCCAGCTCAGACAAGCGGGGGCAGCCCCAGCATTTT.

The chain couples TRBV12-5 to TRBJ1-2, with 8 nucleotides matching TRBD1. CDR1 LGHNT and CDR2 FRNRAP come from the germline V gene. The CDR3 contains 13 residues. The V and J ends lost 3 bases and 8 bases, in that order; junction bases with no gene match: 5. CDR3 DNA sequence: TGTGCTAGTGGTTTCGGACAGGGCCGGGGCTACACCTTC. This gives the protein CASGFGQGRGYTF.

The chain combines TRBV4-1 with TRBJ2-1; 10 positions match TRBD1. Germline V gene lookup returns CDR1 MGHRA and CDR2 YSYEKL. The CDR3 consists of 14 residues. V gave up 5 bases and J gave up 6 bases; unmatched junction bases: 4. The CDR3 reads CASSSRTGGNEQFF. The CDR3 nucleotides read TGCGCCAGCAGCTCGAGGACAGGGGGCAATGAGCAGTTCTTC.

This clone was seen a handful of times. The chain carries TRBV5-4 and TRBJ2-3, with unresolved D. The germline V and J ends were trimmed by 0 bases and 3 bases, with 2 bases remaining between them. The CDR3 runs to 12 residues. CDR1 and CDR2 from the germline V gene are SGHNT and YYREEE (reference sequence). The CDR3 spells CASSLDTDTQYF. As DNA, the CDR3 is TGTGCCAGCAGCTTGGATACAGATACGCAGTATTTT.

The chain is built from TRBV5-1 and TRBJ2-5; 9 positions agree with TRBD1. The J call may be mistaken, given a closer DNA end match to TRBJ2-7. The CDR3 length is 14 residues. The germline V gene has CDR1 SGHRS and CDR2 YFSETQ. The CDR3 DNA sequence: TGCGCCAGCAGCGTAACGGGACAGGGACTCGAGCAGTACTTC. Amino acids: CASSVTGQGLEQYF.

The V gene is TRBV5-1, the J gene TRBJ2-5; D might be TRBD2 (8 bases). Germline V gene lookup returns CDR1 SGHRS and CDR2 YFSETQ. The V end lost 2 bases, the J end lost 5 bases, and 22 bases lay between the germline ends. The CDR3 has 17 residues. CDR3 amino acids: CASSFSLGLEGAETQYF. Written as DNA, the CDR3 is TGCGCCAGCAGCTTTTCCCTGGGACTAGAGGGGGCGGAGACCCAGTACTTC. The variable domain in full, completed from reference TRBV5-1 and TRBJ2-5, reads KAGVTQTPRYLIKTRGQQVTLSCSPISGHRSVSWYQQTPGQGLQFLFEYFSETQRNKGNFPGRFSGRQFSNSRSEMNVSTLELGDSALYLCASSFSLGLEGAETQYFGPGTRLLVL.

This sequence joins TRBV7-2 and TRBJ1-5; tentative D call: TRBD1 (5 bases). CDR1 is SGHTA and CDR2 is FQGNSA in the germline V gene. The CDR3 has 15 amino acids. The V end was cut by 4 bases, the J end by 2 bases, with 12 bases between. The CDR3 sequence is CASSYDSLGNQPQHF. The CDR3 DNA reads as TGTGCCAGCAGCTACGACAGTTTGGGCAATCAGCCCCAGCATTTT.

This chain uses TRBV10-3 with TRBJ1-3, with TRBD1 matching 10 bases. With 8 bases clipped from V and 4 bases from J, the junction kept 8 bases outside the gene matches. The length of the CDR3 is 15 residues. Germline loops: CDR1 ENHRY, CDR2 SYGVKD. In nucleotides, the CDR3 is TGTGCCATCTCACCGACAGGGGGCCAAGGAAACACCATATATTTT. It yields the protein CAISPTGGQGNTIYF.

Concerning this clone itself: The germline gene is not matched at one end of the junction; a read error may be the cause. The CDR3 sequence: CASTLAGVTDTQYF. For the CDR3, the DNA is TGTGCCAGCACCTTAGCGGGGGTTACAGATACGCAGTATTTT. The chain links TRBV7-2 to TRBJ2-3; 9 nucleotides agree with TRBD2. The CDR3 loop spans 14 amino acids. CDR1 SGHTA and CDR2 FQGNSA come from the germline V gene.

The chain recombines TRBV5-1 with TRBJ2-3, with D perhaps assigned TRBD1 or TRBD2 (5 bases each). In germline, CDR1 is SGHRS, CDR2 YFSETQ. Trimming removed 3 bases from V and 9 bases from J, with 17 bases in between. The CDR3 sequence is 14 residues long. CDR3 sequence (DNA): TGCGCCAGCAGCTCGGGACCTCCCGAACGGACGCAGTATTTT. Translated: CASSSGPPERTQYF.

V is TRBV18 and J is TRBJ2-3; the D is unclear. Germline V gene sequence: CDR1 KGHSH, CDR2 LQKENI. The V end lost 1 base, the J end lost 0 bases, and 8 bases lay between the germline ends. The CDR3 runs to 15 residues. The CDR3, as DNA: TGTGCCAGCTCACCACTTACTACTAGCACAGATACGCAGTATTTT. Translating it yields CASSPLTTSTDTQYF. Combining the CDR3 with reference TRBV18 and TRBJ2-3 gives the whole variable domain NAGVMQNPRHLVRRRGQEARLRCSPMKGHSHVYWYRQLPEEGLKFMVYLQKENIIDESGMPKERFSAEFPKEGPSILRIQQVVRGDSAAYFCASSPLTTSTDTQYFGPGTRLTVL.

CDR3 sequence (DNA): TGTGCCAGCAGTCATTGGGTGGCTTTCTTGAACACTGAAGCTTTCTTT. Its translation is CASSHWVAFLNTEAFF. The chain employs TRBV28 and TRBJ1-1, with D hard to call. CDR1 and CDR2 (germline): MDHEN, SYDVKM. The CDR3 contains 16 residues. Trimming took off 5 bases at V and 0 bases at J, with 16 bases between the two ends.

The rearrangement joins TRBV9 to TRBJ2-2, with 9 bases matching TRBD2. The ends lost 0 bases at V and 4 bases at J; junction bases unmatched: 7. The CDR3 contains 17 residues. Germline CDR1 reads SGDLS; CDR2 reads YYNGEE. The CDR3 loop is CASSVARRGGLTGELFF. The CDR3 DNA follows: TGTGCCAGCAGCGTAGCAAGGCGGGGGGGCCTCACCGGGGAGCTGTTTTTT.

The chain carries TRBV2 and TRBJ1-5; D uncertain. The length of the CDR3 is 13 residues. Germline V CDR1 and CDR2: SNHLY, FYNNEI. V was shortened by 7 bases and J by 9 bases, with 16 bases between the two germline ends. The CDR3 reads CASIRQVEGPQHF. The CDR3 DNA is TGTGCCAGCATAAGGCAGGTGGAGGGGCCCCAGCATTTT. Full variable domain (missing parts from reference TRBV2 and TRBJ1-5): EPEVTQTPSHQVTQMGQEVILRCVPISNHLYFYWYRQILGQKVEFLVSFYNNEISEKSEIFDDQFSVERPDGSNFTLKIRSTKLEDSAMYFCASIRQVEGPQHFGDGTRLSIL.

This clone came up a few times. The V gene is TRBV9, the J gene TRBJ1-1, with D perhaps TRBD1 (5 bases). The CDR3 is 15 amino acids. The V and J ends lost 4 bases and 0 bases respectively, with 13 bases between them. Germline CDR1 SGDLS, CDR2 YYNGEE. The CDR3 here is CASSPSGTMNTEAFF. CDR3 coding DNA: TGTGCCAGCAGCCCCTCCGGGACCATGAACACTGAAGCTTTCTTT.